The 5 T cell receptor beta chains below come from one sample, sequenced in a study of chemoradiotherapy in HPV16-positive cancers. Repertoires were generated with immunoSEQ multiplex PCR, while TCRdb's copy carries only in-frame clones and drops some. The sample includes under 6,500 clones, approximately 86% of them seen just once. The material sequenced was blood, taken from a patient who underwent chemoradiotherapy. The receptors stem from a human donor with HPV-associated anogenital cancer.

DNA of the CDR3: TGTGCCAGCTCACCCTACCAGAGAGGGGCCTTGGGGACCCAGTACTTC. Translation gives CASSPYQRGALGTQYF. The chain couples TRBV18 to TRBJ2-5; tentatively, D is TRBD1 or TRBD2 (5 bases each). Trimming took 3 bases from V and 7 from J, leaving 21 bases between them. Per germline, CDR1 KGHSH and CDR2 LQKENI. This CDR3 contains 16 residues.

The chain has TRBV4-1 and TRBJ2-1; D is possibly TRBD1 (6 bases). This CDR3 comprises 15 residues. V dropped 4 bases and J dropped 4 bases, with 14 bases sitting between them. Germline CDR1 MGHRA, CDR2 YSYEKL. The CDR3 DNA reads as TGCGCCAGCAGCCTCTACAGTCAGGGGTACAATGAGCAGTTCTTC. This encodes CASSLYSQGYNEQFF.

A word on this clone: An end of the junction differs from the germline gene, which may be a read error. J is TRBJ2-5 and V is TRBV9; 7 positions agree with TRBD2. The CDR3 sequence is 14 residues long. From germline, CDR1 is SGDLS and CDR2 YYNGEE. CDR3 bases: TGTGCCAGCAGCCCCTGGGGGGGTCAAGAGGCCCAGTACTTC. It yields the protein CASSPWGGQEAQYF. Drawing the rest from reference TRBV9 and TRBJ2-5, the complete variable domain is DSGVTQTPKHLITATGQRVTLRCSPRSGDLSVYWYQQSLDQGLQFLIQYYNGEERAKGNILERFSAQQFPDLHSELNLSSLELGDSALYFCASSPWGGQEAQYFGPGTRLLVL.

The genes are TRBV29-1 and TRBJ2-3; TRBD2 aligns across 9 bases. The V gene's germline CDR1 is SQVTM and CDR2 ANQGSEA. The length of the CDR3 is 16 residues. The ends lost 6 bases at V and 4 bases at J; junction bases unmatched: 14. The CDR3 sequence is CSVDSLAGEPPDTQYF. For the CDR3, the DNA is TGCAGCGTGGACTCTTTAGCGGGGGAGCCCCCAGATACGCAGTATTTT.

The rearrangement links TRBV19 to TRBJ1-5, with D hard to call. Germline-derived CDR1 and CDR2 are LNHDA and SQIVND (reference sequence). The CDR3 covers 14 residues. Trimming shortened V by 3 bases and J by 3 bases, and 9 bases separated the two germline ends. CDR3 DNA sequence: TGTGCCAGTAGTATCCGCGAGAACAATCAGCCCCAGCATTTT. Protein sequence: CASSIRENNQPQHF.